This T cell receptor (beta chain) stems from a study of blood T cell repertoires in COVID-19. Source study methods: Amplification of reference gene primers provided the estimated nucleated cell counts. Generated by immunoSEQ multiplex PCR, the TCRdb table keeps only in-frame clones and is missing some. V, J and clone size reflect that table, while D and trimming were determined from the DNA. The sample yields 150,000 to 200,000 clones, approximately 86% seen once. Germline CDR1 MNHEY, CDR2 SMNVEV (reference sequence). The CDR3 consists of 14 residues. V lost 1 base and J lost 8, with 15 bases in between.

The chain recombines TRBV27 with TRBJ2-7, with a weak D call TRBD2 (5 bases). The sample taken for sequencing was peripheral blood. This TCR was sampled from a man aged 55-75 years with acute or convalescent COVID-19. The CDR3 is CASSLWGAPGQQYF. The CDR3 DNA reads TGTGCCAGCAGTTTATGGGGAGCCCCTGGACAGCAGTACTTC.